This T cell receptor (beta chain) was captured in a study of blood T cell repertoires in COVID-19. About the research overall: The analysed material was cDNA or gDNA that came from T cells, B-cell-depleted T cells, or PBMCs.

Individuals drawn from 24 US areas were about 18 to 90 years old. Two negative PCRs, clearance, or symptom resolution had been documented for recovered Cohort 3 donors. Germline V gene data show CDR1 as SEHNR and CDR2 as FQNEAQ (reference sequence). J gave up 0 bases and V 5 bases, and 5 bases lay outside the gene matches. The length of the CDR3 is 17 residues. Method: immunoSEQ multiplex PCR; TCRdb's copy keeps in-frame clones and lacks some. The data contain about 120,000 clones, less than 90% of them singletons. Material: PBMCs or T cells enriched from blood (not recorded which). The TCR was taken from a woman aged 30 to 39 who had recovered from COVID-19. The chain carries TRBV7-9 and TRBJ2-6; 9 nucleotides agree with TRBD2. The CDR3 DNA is TGTGCCAGCAGCCTTAGCGGGAGAACCTCTGGGGCCAACGTCCTGACTTTC. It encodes CASSLSGRTSGANVLTF.